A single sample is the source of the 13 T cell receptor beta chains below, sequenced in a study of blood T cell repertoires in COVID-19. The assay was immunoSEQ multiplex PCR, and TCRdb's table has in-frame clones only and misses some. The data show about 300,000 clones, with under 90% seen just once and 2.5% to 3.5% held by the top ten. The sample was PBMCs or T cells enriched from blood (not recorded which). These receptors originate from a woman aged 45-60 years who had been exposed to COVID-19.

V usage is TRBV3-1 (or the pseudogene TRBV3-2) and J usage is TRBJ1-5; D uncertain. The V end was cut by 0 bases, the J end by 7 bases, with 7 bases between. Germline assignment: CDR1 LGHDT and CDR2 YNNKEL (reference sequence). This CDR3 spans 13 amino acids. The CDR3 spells CASSQERGQPQHF. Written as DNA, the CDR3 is TGTGCCAGCAGCCAAGAAAGAGGACAGCCCCAGCATTTT.

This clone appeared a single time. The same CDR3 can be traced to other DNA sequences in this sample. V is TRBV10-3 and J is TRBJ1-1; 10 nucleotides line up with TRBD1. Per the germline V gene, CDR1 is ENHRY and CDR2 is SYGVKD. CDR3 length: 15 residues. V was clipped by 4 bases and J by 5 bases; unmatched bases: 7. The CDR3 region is CAISGTDRGRTEAFF. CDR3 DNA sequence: TGTGCCATCAGTGGGACAGACAGGGGGCGGACTGAAGCTTTCTTT.

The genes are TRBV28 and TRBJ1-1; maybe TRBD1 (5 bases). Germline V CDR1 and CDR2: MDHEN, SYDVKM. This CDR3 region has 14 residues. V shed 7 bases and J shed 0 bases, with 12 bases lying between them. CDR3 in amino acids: CASILGGMNTEAFF. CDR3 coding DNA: TGTGCCAGCATCTTGGGGGGTATGAACACTGAAGCTTTCTTT.

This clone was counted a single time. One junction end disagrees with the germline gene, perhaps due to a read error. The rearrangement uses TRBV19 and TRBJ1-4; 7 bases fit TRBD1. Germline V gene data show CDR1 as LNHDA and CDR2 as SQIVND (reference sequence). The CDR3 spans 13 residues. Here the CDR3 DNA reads TGTGCCAGTAGCGTCATAAGGGACCAAGACAGGGTTTTT. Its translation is CASSVIRDQDRVF. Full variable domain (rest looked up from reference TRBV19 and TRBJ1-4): DGGITQSPKYLFRKEGQNVTLSCEQNLNHDAMYWYRQDPGQGLRLIYYSQIVNDFQKGDIAEGYSVSREKKESFPLTVTSAQKNPTAFYLCASSVIRDQDRVFGSGTQLSVL.

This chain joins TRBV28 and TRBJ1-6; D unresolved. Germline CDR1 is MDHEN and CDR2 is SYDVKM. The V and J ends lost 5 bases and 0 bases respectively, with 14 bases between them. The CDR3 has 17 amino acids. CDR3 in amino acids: CASSRVGVSSYNSPLHF. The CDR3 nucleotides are TGTGCCAGCAGTCGCGTTGGAGTGAGCTCCTATAATTCACCCCTCCACTTT.

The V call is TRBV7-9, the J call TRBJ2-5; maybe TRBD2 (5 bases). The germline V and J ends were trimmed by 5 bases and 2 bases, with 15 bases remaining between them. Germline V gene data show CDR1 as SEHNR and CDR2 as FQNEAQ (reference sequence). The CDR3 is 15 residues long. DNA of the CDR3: TGTGCCAGCAGCACAGCGCTACGGGAACAAGAGACCCAGTACTTC. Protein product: CASSTALREQETQYF.

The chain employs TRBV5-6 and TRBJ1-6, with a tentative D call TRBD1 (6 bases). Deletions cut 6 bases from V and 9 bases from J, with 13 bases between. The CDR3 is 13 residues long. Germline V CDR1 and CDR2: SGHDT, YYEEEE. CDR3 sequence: CASTTPGASPLHF. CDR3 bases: TGTGCCAGCACCACCCCAGGGGCTTCACCCCTCCACTTT.

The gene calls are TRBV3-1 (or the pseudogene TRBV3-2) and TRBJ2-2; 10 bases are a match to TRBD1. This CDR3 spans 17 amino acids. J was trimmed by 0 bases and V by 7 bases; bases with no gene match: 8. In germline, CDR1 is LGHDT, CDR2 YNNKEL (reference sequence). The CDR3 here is CASNRDRGLPNTGELFF. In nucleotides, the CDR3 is TGTGCCAGCAACCGGGACAGGGGCCTTCCGAACACCGGGGAGCTGTTTTTT.

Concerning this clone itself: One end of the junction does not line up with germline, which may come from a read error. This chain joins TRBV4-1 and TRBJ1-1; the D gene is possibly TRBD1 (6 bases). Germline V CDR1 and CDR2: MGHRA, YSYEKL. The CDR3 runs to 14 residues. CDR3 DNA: TGCGCCCGCAGCACCCGGGGGGGCGGGACTGAAGCTTTCTTT. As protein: CARSTRGGGTEAFF.

This CDR3 reads CASSPPTGFYEQYF. The CDR3 DNA reads TGTGCCAGCAGCCCGCCCACAGGGTTTTACGAGCAGTACTTC. The rearrangement uses TRBV7-9 and TRBJ2-7; a possible D gene is TRBD1 (6 bases). Trimming pared 5 bases from V and 4 bases from J, leaving 15 bases between. The CDR3 length is 14 residues. Germline-derived CDR1 and CDR2 are SEHNR and FQNEAQ (reference sequence).

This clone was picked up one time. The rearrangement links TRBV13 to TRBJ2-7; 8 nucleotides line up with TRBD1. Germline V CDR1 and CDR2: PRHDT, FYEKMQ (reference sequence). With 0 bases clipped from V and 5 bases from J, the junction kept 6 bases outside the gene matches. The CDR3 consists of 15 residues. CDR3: CASSLGSGGTDEQYF. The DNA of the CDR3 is TGTGCCAGCAGCTTAGGTTCAGGGGGCACGGACGAGCAGTACTTC.

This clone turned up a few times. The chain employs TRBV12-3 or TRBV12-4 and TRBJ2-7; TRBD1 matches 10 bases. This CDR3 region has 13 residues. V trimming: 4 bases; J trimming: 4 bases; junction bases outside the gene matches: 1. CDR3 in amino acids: CASSWTGGYEQYF. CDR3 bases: TGTGCCAGCAGTTGGACAGGGGGGTACGAGCAGTACTTC.

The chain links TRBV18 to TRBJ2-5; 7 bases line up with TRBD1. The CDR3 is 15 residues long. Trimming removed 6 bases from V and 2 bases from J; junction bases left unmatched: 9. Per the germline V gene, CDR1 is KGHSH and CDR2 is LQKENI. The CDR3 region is CASSPPGQRQETQYF. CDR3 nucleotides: TGTGCCAGCTCTCCTCCGGGACAGAGACAAGAGACCCAGTACTTC.